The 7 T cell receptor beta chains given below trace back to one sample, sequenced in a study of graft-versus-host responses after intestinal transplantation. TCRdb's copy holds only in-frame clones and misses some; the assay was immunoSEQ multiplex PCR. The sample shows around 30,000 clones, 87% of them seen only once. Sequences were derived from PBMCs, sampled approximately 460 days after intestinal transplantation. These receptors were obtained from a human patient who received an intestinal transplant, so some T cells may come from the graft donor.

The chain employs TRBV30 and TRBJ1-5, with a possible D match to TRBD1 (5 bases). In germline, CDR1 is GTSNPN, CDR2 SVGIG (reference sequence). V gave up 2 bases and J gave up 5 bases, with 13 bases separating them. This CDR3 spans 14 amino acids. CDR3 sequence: CAWSQRQRYQPQHF. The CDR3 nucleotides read TGTGCCTGGAGTCAACGACAGAGGTATCAGCCCCAGCATTTT. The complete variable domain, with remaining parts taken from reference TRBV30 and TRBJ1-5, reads SQTIHQWPATLVQPVGSPLSLECTVEGTSNPNLYWYRQAAGRGLQLLFYSVGIGQISSEVPQNLSASRPQDRQFILSSKKLLLSDSGFYLCAWSQRQRYQPQHFGDGTRLSIL.

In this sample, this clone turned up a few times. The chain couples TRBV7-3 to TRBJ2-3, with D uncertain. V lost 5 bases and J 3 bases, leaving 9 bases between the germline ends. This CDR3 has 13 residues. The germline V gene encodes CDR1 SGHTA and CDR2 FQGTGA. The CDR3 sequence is CASSRGRTDTQYF. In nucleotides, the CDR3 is TGTGCCAGCAGCCGAGGTAGGACAGATACGCAGTATTTT.

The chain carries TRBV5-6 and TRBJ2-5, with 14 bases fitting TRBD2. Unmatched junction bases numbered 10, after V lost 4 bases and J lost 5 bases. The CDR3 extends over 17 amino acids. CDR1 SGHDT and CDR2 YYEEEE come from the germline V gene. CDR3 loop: CASSGALGLAGDETQYF. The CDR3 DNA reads TGTGCCAGCAGCGGGGCCTTGGGACTAGCGGGAGACGAGACCCAGTACTTC.

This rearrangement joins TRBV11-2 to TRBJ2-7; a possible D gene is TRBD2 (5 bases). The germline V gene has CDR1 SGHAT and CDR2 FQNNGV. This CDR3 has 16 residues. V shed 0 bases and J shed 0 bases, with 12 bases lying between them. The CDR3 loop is CASSLDELELSYEQYF. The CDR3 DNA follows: TGTGCCAGCAGCTTAGATGAACTAGAGCTCTCCTACGAGCAGTACTTC.

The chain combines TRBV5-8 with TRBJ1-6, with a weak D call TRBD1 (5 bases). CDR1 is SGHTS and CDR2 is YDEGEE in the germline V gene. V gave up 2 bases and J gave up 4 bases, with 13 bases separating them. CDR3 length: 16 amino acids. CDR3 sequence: CASSFGGTRYNSPLHF. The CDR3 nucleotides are TGTGCCAGCAGCTTCGGGGGAACCCGATATAATTCACCCCTCCACTTT.

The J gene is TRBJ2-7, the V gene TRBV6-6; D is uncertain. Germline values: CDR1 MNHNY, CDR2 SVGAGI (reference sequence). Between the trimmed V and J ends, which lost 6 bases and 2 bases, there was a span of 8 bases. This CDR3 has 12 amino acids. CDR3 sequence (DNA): TGTGCCAGCAGCCCCGCAGCCTACGAGCAGTACTTC. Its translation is CASSPAAYEQYF.

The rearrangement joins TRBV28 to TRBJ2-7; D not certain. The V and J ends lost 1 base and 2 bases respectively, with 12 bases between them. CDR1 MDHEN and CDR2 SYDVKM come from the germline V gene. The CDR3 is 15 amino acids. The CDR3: CASSLSASPAYEQYF. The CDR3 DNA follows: TGTGCCAGCAGTTTATCGGCTAGTCCAGCCTACGAGCAGTACTTC.